The 25 T cell receptor beta chains presented below share a single source sample, sequenced in a study of blood T cell repertoires in COVID-19. Method: immunoSEQ multiplex PCR; TCRdb's copy keeps in-frame clones and lacks some. The table records 220,000 or so clones, 75% to 85% of them present only once. Sequencing was carried out using peripheral blood. Source of these receptors: an elderly woman with COVID-19, enrolled during active disease.

This sequence joins TRBV15 and TRBJ1-5; 10 bases map to TRBD1. The CDR3 is 15 residues long. The germline V gene has CDR1 LNHNV and CDR2 YYDKDF (reference sequence). Trimming removed 5 bases from V and 6 bases from J; junction bases left unmatched: 7. As DNA, the CDR3 is TGTGCCACCAGCGTAGGGACAGGGGTTGGTCAGCCCCAGCATTTT. Translation: CATSVGTGVGQPQHF.

The chain recombines TRBV29-1 with TRBJ2-5; 8 bases are a match to TRBD1. The CDR3 loop spans 13 amino acids. Germline V lookup: CDR1 SQVTM, CDR2 ANQGSEA. V was clipped by 3 bases and J by 4 bases; unmatched bases: 4. The CDR3 nucleotides read TGCAGCGTTGAGACAGGGGTGGGAGAGACCCAGTACTTC. Residues: CSVETGVGETQYF.

The chain has TRBV27 and TRBJ1-2; possibly TRBD1 for D (5 bases). Between the trimmed V and J ends, which lost 3 bases and 4 bases, there was a span of 9 bases. Germline V gene data show CDR1 as MNHEY and CDR2 as SMNVEV (reference sequence). This CDR3 has 13 residues. CDR3 DNA sequence: TGTGCCAGCAGTTTGTGGGGCAGCTATGGCTACACCTTC. It translates to CASSLWGSYGYTF.

The chain combines TRBV7-3 with TRBJ2-7; TRBD2 is a possible D gene (7 bases). Trimming took 5 bases from V and 5 from J, leaving 19 bases between them. The CDR3 is made up of 15 amino acids. CDR1 is SGHTA, CDR2 FQGTGA, per germline. The CDR3 loop reads CASSPQGTKEHEQYF. The CDR3 DNA is TGTGCCAGCAGCCCGCAGGGGACTAAAGAGCACGAGCAGTACTTC.

The chain combines TRBV5-1 with TRBJ1-5; D uncertain. CDR3 length: 15 residues. The V gene's germline CDR1 is SGHRS and CDR2 YFSETQ. V dropped 5 bases and J dropped 4 bases, with 16 bases sitting between them. The CDR3 here is CASREGGSRNQPQHF. The CDR3 nucleotides read TGCGCCAGCAGAGAAGGAGGGAGTCGTAATCAGCCCCAGCATTTT.

This clone turned up a few times. This chain connects TRBV7-2 to TRBJ2-7, with D possibly TRBD1 on 6 matching bases. V lost 1 base and J 3 bases, leaving 10 bases between the germline ends. Germline V gene lookup returns CDR1 SGHTA and CDR2 FQGNSA. CDR3 length: 14 amino acids. In nucleotides, the CDR3 is TGTGCCAGCAGCTTAGGCGGACAGCTCTACGAGCAGTACTTC. It translates to CASSLGGQLYEQYF.

CDR3 residues: CASSLYYEQYF. The CDR3 DNA follows: TGTGCCAGCAGTCTATACTACGAGCAGTACTTC. The rearrangement joins TRBV6-5 to TRBJ2-7; D not resolved. Per the germline V gene, CDR1 is MNHEY and CDR2 is SVGAGI. The V and J ends lost 5 bases and 3 bases respectively, with 5 bases between them. The CDR3 runs to 11 residues.

The chain employs TRBV5-6 and TRBJ1-5; TRBD1 matches 8 bases. The germline CDR1 and CDR2 sequences are SGHDT and YYEEEE. CDR3 length equals 14 residues. The V and J ends lost 4 bases and 5 bases, in that order; junction bases with no gene match: 5. The CDR3 reads CASSSGTGHQPQHF. The CDR3 coding sequence is TGTGCCAGCAGCAGTGGGACAGGACATCAGCCCCAGCATTTT.

This clone was seen a handful of times. The chain joins TRBV2 to TRBJ1-2; TRBD1 is a possible D gene (6 bases). Germline CDR1 and CDR2: SNHLY and FYNNEI. This CDR3 has 13 residues. The V end was cut by 5 bases, the J end by 5 bases, with 12 bases between. CDR3 amino acids: CASSLDRNYGYTF. The CDR3 DNA follows: TGTGCCAGCAGTTTAGACAGGAATTATGGCTACACCTTC.

CDR3 nucleotides: TGCGCCAGCAGCTTGGCCACAGGGAATGGCGAGACCCAGTACTTC. Its protein product is CASSLATGNGETQYF. The rearrangement uses TRBV5-1 and TRBJ2-5; tentatively, D is TRBD1 (6 bases). V lost 0 bases, J lost 5 bases, and 14 bases lay in between. Germline V CDR1 and CDR2: SGHRS, YFSETQ. The CDR3 is 15 amino acids.

CDR3 protein: CASSPGGGQITYEQYF. CDR3 bases: TGTGCCAGCTCACCCGGGGGGGGACAAATCACCTACGAGCAGTACTTC. The V gene is TRBV18, the J gene TRBJ2-7; 8 nucleotides align to TRBD2. CDR1 is KGHSH, CDR2 LQKENI, per germline. CDR3 size: 16 residues. Unmatched junction bases numbered 9, after V lost 3 bases and J lost 2 bases.

This rearrangement joins TRBV4-1 to TRBJ1-5; 8 bases are shared with TRBD1. There are 17 residues in the CDR3. V gave up 0 bases and J gave up 5 bases; unmatched junction bases: 9. Germline V gives CDR1 MGHRA, CDR2 YSYEKL. This CDR3 is CASSQEWTGTLDQPQHF. In DNA, the CDR3 is TGCGCCAGCAGCCAAGAGTGGACAGGGACGCTGGATCAGCCCCAGCATTTT.

This sequence joins TRBV6-6 and TRBJ1-4; 9 bases are a match to TRBD1. Germline V gene sequence: CDR1 MNHNY, CDR2 SVGAGI (reference sequence). The ends lost 8 bases at V and 2 bases at J; junction bases unmatched: 6. The CDR3 consists of 15 residues. CDR3 DNA sequence: TGTGCCAGCGGGGGACAGGGTCGGACTAATGAAAAACTGTTTTTT. Protein: CASGGQGRTNEKLFF.

The rearrangement links TRBV3-1 (or the pseudogene TRBV3-2) to TRBJ2-2; possible D gene TRBD1, 6 bases. Germline lookup yields CDR1 LGHDT and CDR2 YNNKEL (reference sequence). V shed 2 bases and J shed 6 bases, with 13 bases lying between them. The CDR3 sequence is 15 residues long. CDR3 nucleotides: TGTGCCAGCAGCCAACAGTTACAGGGCCCCGGGGAGCTGTTTTTT. As protein: CASSQQLQGPGELFF.

V is TRBV11-1 and J is TRBJ2-1; D possibly corresponds to TRBD2 (6 bases). V lost 5 bases and J lost 9, with 17 bases in between. The CDR3 loop spans 14 amino acids. Germline V gene data show CDR1 as SGHAT and CDR2 as FQDESV (reference sequence). The CDR3 DNA is TGTGCCAGCAGCCCCGCGGCTAGCGTCGGTGAGCAGTTCTTC. Amino acids: CASSPAASVGEQFF.

This clone was seen a single time. CDR3: CASSQDGGRPSEQYF. As DNA, the CDR3 is TGCGCCAGCAGCCAAGACGGGGGGCGCCCGTCCGAGCAGTACTTC. The J gene is TRBJ2-7, the V gene TRBV4-3; tentative D call: TRBD2 (7 bases). Germline V lookup: CDR1 LGHNA, CDR2 YSLEER. Trimming took off 0 bases at V and 6 bases at J, with 15 bases between the two ends. The CDR3 has 15 amino acids.

The V and J genes are TRBV6-2 or TRBV6-3 and TRBJ2-5; D remains unclear. CDR3 length: 15 amino acids. Per germline, CDR1 MNHEY and CDR2 SVGEGT. Trimming stripped 7 bases from V and 3 bases from J, with 18 bases between. In nucleotides, the CDR3 is TGTGCCAGCAACCCACTTGGGCCCAGCAAAGAGACCCAGTACTTC. Amino acids: CASNPLGPSKETQYF.

The gene calls are TRBV7-2 and TRBJ2-7; possible D gene TRBD2, 7 bases. The germline V gene has CDR1 SGHTA and CDR2 FQGNSA. Trimming left V 4 bases short and J 0 bases short, with 19 bases between. This CDR3 is 17 amino acids long. CDR3 residues: CASSSEGRGPSSYEQYF. The CDR3 nucleotides read TGTGCCAGCAGCTCAGAAGGGCGGGGGCCTTCCTCCTACGAGCAGTACTTC.

The chain has TRBV10-3 and TRBJ2-7; 10 bases fit TRBD1. The CDR3 spans 14 residues. The trim removed 5 bases at V and 0 bases at J, leaving 1 base unmatched. CDR1 and CDR2 (germline): ENHRY, SYGVKD. The CDR3 region has the DNA TGTGCCATCAGTTGGACAGGGGGCTCCTACGAGCAGTACTTC. This codes for CAISWTGGSYEQYF.

V usage is TRBV7-6 and J usage is TRBJ1-2, with D uncertain. This CDR3 has 13 amino acids. Germline lookup yields CDR1 SGHVS and CDR2 FNYEAQ. V was pared by 4 bases and J by 8 bases, with 14 bases between. DNA for the CDR3: TGTGCCAGCAGCTCCTCCAGCGGTAGAGGCTACACCTTC. The encoded protein is CASSSSSGRGYTF. Together with reference TRBV7-6 and TRBJ1-2, the CDR3 gives the full variable domain: GAGVSQSPRYKVTKRGQDVALRCDPISGHVSLYWYRQALGQGPEFLTYFNYEAQQDKSGLPNDRFSAERPEGSISTLTIQRTEQRDSAMYRCASSSSSGRGYTFGSGTRLTVV.

This chain uses TRBV4-1 with TRBJ2-3; TRBD2 might be the D (6 bases). The CDR3 has 13 residues. The V end lost 4 bases, the J end lost 6 bases, and 11 bases lay between the germline ends. The germline gives CDR1 MGHRA, CDR2 YSYEKL. CDR3 bases: TGCGCCAGCAGCCTAGACCGGGGGGATACGCAGTATTTT. Protein product: CASSLDRGDTQYF.

The chain joins TRBV11-1 to TRBJ2-1, with a weak D call TRBD1 (6 bases). There are 13 residues in the CDR3. Germline loops: CDR1 SGHAT, CDR2 FQDESV (reference sequence). V lost 4 bases and J lost 6, with 10 bases in between. The CDR3 region has the DNA TGTGCCAGCAGCTCCCGAGGGGGCAATGAGCAGTTCTTC. It is translated as CASSSRGGNEQFF.

The chain uses TRBV3-1 (or the pseudogene TRBV3-2) and TRBJ2-7, with D tentatively TRBD2 (5 bases). The CDR3 loop spans 14 amino acids. The germline V gene has CDR1 LGHDT and CDR2 YNNKEL (reference sequence). The ends were cut back, 1 base at V and 6 bases at J, with 13 bases in the middle. CDR3 loop: CASSQGRLRLEQYF. Here the CDR3 DNA reads TGTGCCAGCAGCCAAGGGAGGTTGAGGCTCGAGCAGTACTTC.

The rearrangement links TRBV11-2 to TRBJ1-1; D uncertain. CDR1 is SGHAT, CDR2 FQNNGV, per germline. The CDR3 has 14 amino acids. V was clipped by 2 bases and J by 5 bases, with 12 bases between them. The CDR3 loop reads CASSLSTGLTEAFF. In DNA form, the CDR3 reads TGTGCCAGCAGCTTATCCACGGGTCTGACTGAAGCTTTCTTT.

The chain carries TRBV6-6 and TRBJ2-3, with D tentatively TRBD1 (6 bases). The CDR3 sequence is 16 residues long. Germline assignment: CDR1 MNHNY and CDR2 SVGAGI (reference sequence). V lost 4 bases and J 1 base, leaving 15 bases between the germline ends. CDR3 protein: CASSSLYRVGTDTQYF. In DNA form, the CDR3 reads TGTGCCAGCAGTTCGCTTTACAGGGTCGGCACAGATACGCAGTATTTT.